These 21 T cell receptor beta chains share one sample of origin, sequenced in a study of T cell responses to AZD1222 COVID-19 vaccine. Assay: immunoSEQ multiplex PCR; the TCRdb copy retains only in-frame clones and omits some. Here the sample spans about 100,000 clones, 85% to 90% being singletons. The material sequenced was peripheral blood, taken on day 0 of AZD1222 vaccination. The receptor source for this set is an adult in good health.

V is TRBV11-2 and J is TRBJ2-3, with a possible D match to TRBD1 (6 bases). Trimming shortened V by 5 bases and J by 0 bases, and 15 bases separated the two germline ends. CDR3 length equals 16 residues. CDR1 and CDR2 (germline): SGHAT, FQNNGV. CDR3 in amino acids: CASSLGAGASTDTQYF. CDR3 nucleotide sequence: TGTGCCAGCAGCCTTGGGGCAGGGGCCAGCACAGATACGCAGTATTTT. The whole variable domain, remainder taken from reference TRBV11-2 and TRBJ2-3, is EAGVAQSPRYKIIEKRQSVAFWCNPISGHATLYWYQQILGQGPKLLIQFQNNGVVDDSQLPKDRFSAERLKGVDSTLKIQPAKLEDSAVYLCASSLGAGASTDTQYFGPGTRLTVL.

The chain recombines TRBV6-5 with TRBJ1-5; D not resolved. With 8 bases removed from V and 9 bases from J, the gap between germline ends came to 14 bases. CDR3 length: 12 amino acids. Germline V CDR1 and CDR2: MNHEY, SVGAGI. CDR3 bases: TGTGCCAGCGGAAATAGGCGTGGGCCCCAGCATTTT. Translation: CASGNRRGPQHF.

This clone was recorded a few times. The V gene is TRBV7-2, the J gene TRBJ2-3; D perhaps matches TRBD2 (5 bases). CDR3 size: 16 residues. Germline V gene lookup returns CDR1 SGHTA and CDR2 FQGNSA. Trimming stripped 2 bases from V and 4 bases from J, with 16 bases between. DNA of the CDR3: TGTGCCAGCAGCTTACGTCTAGCAGCGTTGGCAGATACGCAGTATTTT. This gives the protein CASSLRLAALADTQYF.

The chain joins TRBV7-9 to TRBJ2-1; perhaps TRBD2 as D (5 bases). CDR1 SEHNR and CDR2 FQNEAQ come from the germline V gene (reference sequence). CDR3 length equals 13 residues. Trimming stripped 2 bases from V and 8 bases from J, with 10 bases between. CDR3 bases: TGTGCCAGCAGCTTAACGCCTAGCTATGAGCAGTTCTTC. This sequence encodes CASSLTPSYEQFF.

This chain uses TRBV11-2 with TRBJ1-2; perhaps TRBD1 as D (5 bases). The CDR3 has 16 residues. Germline V gene lookup returns CDR1 SGHAT and CDR2 FQNNGV. V lost 2 bases, J lost 8 bases, and 21 bases lay in between. The DNA for the CDR3 is TGTGCCAGCAGCTTAAACCCTTGGCAGGGTGGTTACGGCTACACCTTC. Residues: CASSLNPWQGGYGYTF.

This clone showed up just once. The gene calls are TRBV19 and TRBJ2-4; the match to TRBD1 covers 8 bases. The germline CDR1 and CDR2 sequences are LNHDA and SQIVND (reference sequence). There are 19 residues in the CDR3. J was trimmed by 0 bases and V by 3 bases; bases with no gene match: 13. CDR3 in amino acids: CASSIPMDREVRAKNIQYF. For the CDR3, the DNA is TGTGCCAGTAGTATCCCAATGGACAGGGAGGTTAGAGCCAAAAACATTCAGTACTTC.

The chain combines TRBV18 with TRBJ1-5; D uncertain. This CDR3 spans 16 amino acids. V lost 1 base, J lost 2 bases, and 12 bases lay in between. The germline gives CDR1 KGHSH, CDR2 LQKENI. The CDR3 DNA follows: TGTGCCAGCTCACCACGGAGGGTTGCGGGCAATCAGCCCCAGCATTTT. As protein: CASSPRRVAGNQPQHF.

The chain is built from TRBV5-1 and TRBJ2-7; 9 bases are a match to TRBD2. V gave up 4 bases and J gave up 3 bases; unmatched junction bases: 11. The CDR3 length is 16 residues. The germline CDR1 and CDR2 sequences are SGHRS and YFSETQ. CDR3 protein: CASSPGPLSGSYEQYF. In DNA, the CDR3 is TGCGCCAGCAGCCCCGGCCCGCTTAGCGGGAGCTACGAGCAGTACTTC.

V and J are TRBV24-1 and TRBJ1-4; D is uncertain. V dropped 8 bases and J dropped 0 bases, with 15 bases sitting between them. This CDR3 is built from 16 residues. Looked up from germline, CDR1 is KGHDR and CDR2 is SFDVKD. CDR3 region: CATKVNRTSTNEKLFF. The CDR3 DNA follows: TGTGCCACCAAAGTTAATAGAACGTCAACTAATGAAAAACTGTTTTTT.

CDR3 in amino acids: CATSSSGVYNEQFF. CDR3 sequence (DNA): TGTGCCACCAGTTCTAGCGGAGTATACAATGAGCAGTTCTTC. The chain recombines TRBV24-1 with TRBJ2-1; 7 nucleotides agree with TRBD2. The CDR3 runs to 14 residues. The ends lost 6 bases at V and 4 bases at J; junction bases unmatched: 5. Germline CDR1 KGHDR, CDR2 SFDVKD.

This chain uses TRBV7-2 with TRBJ1-2; 9 nucleotides line up with TRBD1. CDR1 and CDR2 (germline): SGHTA, FQGNSA. This CDR3 comprises 13 residues. The trim removed 5 bases at V and 3 bases at J, leaving 1 base unmatched. The chain's CDR3 is CASSRDRDYGYTF. CDR3 sequence (DNA): TGTGCCAGCAGCCGGGACAGGGACTATGGCTACACCTTC.

This clone has more than one count but fewer than ten. The chain couples TRBV5-1 to TRBJ2-5; TRBD1 matches 9 bases. With 0 bases clipped from V and 5 bases from J, the junction kept 8 bases outside the gene matches. CDR1 is SGHRS and CDR2 is YFSETQ in the germline V gene. This CDR3 has 16 residues. This chain's CDR3 is CASSLGNTGGKETQYF. The CDR3 coding sequence is TGCGCCAGCAGCTTGGGAAATACAGGGGGCAAGGAGACCCAGTACTTC.

J is TRBJ2-1 and V is TRBV3-1 (or the pseudogene TRBV3-2); D ambiguous. Deletions cut 1 base from V and 7 bases from J, with 14 bases between. The germline V gene has CDR1 LGHDT and CDR2 YNNKEL (reference sequence). The CDR3 contains 15 residues. The CDR3 loop is CASSQGTPVRNEQFF. CDR3 nucleotide sequence: TGTGCCAGCAGCCAAGGTACGCCTGTTAGAAATGAGCAGTTCTTC.

V usage is TRBV7-9 and J usage is TRBJ1-4; D remains unclear. With 4 bases removed from V and 7 bases from J, the gap between germline ends came to 13 bases. CDR3 size: 14 residues. CDR1 is SEHNR and CDR2 is FQNEAQ in the germline V gene (reference sequence). The CDR3 nucleotides are TGTGCCAGCAGCTCTATCGGGAGGGTTGAAAAACTGTTTTTT. It codes for CASSSIGRVEKLFF.

The rearrangement uses TRBV9 and TRBJ1-1; perhaps TRBD1 as D (6 bases). There are 13 residues in the CDR3. From germline, CDR1 is SGDLS and CDR2 YYNGEE. V dropped 3 bases and J dropped 11 bases, with 17 bases sitting between them. The CDR3 reads CASSATPGEMAFF. The CDR3 DNA reads as TGTGCCAGCAGCGCGACCCCAGGGGAAATGGCTTTCTTT.

The J gene is TRBJ2-2, the V gene TRBV29-1; 7 nucleotides agree with TRBD2. Germline V gene lookup returns CDR1 SQVTM and CDR2 ANQGSEA. CDR3 length equals 14 residues. The junction had 4 bases not matched to a gene; V was cut back by 5 bases and J by 1 base. CDR3 bases: TGCAGCGTTCTTAGCGGGCTGAACACCGGGGAGCTGTTTTTT. This translates into CSVLSGLNTGELFF.

CDR3 sequence: CASRATGGSGELFF. The CDR3 nucleotides read TGTGCCAGCCGGGCGACAGGGGGTTCCGGGGAGCTGTTTTTT. J is TRBJ2-2 and V is TRBV2, with 9 bases lining up with TRBD1. This CDR3 has 14 amino acids. J was trimmed by 6 bases and V by 8 bases; bases with no gene match: 7. The germline CDR1 and CDR2 sequences are SNHLY and FYNNEI.

This rearrangement joins TRBV2 to TRBJ1-5; D remains unclear. CDR1 SNHLY and CDR2 FYNNEI come from the germline V gene. The CDR3 spans 12 residues. Trimming stripped 8 bases from V and 7 bases from J, with 12 bases between. CDR3 sequence reads: CASGGVGQPQHF. Written as DNA, the CDR3 is TGTGCCAGCGGCGGCGTCGGGCAGCCCCAGCATTTT.

This clone was seen more than once but under ten times. The chain is built from TRBV7-9 and TRBJ2-3, with TRBD2 identical over 8 bases. The junction had 3 bases not matched to a gene; V was cut back by 4 bases and J by 0 bases. The CDR3 consists of 15 residues. The V gene's germline CDR1 is SEHNR and CDR2 FQNEAQ (reference sequence). CDR3: CASSYERGSTDTQYF. CDR3 coding DNA: TGTGCCAGCAGCTATGAGCGGGGGAGCACAGATACGCAGTATTTT.

This clone was seen a few times. The chain couples TRBV3-1 (or the pseudogene TRBV3-2) to TRBJ2-7; 10 nucleotides match TRBD2. Losses at the gene ends were 2 bases for V and 6 bases for J; bases not matched to a gene: 13. Germline values: CDR1 LGHDT, CDR2 YNNKEL (reference sequence). This CDR3 contains 17 residues. The CDR3 here is CASSQPSGTSGVREQYF. The DNA for the CDR3 is TGTGCCAGCAGCCAACCATCCGGAACTAGCGGGGTGCGCGAGCAGTACTTC.

The chain uses TRBV7-2 and TRBJ1-5; TRBD1 matches at 8 bases. The CDR3 sequence is 14 residues long. J was trimmed by 6 bases and V by 4 bases; bases with no gene match: 5. Germline V lookup: CDR1 SGHTA, CDR2 FQGNSA. The CDR3 here is CASSSQGAGQPQHF. In nucleotides, the CDR3 is TGTGCCAGCAGCTCCCAGGGGGCTGGTCAGCCCCAGCATTTT.